The clone carrying this TCR beta chain was picked up many times. The antigen is undetermined. These data originate in a study of T cell repertoires in cytomegalovirus infection. General study results and limits: Clonotype analysis showed dominance of the ex vivo response by HLA-C-restricted CMV-specific TCR beta clonotypes.

In TCRdb, the reads were re-called with MiXCR into one record per CDR3 protein. The table includes approximately 89,000 distinct CDR3 sequences, 20% to 30% detected once. The germline CDR1 and CDR2 sequences are SGHTA and FQGNSA. This CDR3 comprises 17 residues. Trimming took 1 base from V and 4 from J; bases not matched to a gene: 6. Specimen: CD8+ T cells from cultured PBMCs, collected from culture after CMV antigen stimulation. The rearrangement joins TRBV7-2 to TRBJ2-5; TRBD2 matches 13 bases. This clonotype originated in a human donor in good health (CMV status not recorded). Some clones in this sample may be carry-over from other donors' samples. CDR3 sequence (DNA): TGTGCCAGCAGCTTAGGACTAGCGGGGGGTTACGGAGAGACCCAGTACTTC. It codes for CASSLGLAGGYGETQYF.